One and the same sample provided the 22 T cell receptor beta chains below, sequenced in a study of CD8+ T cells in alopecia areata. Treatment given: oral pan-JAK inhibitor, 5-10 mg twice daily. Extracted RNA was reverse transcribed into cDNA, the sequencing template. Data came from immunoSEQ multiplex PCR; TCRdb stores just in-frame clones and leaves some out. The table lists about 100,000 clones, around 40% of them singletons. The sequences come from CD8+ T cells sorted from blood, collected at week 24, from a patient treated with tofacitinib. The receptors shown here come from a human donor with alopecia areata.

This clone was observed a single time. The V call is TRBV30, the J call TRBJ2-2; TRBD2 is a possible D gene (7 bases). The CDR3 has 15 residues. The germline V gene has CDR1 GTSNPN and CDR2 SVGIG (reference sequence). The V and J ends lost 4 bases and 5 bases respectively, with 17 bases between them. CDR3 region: CAWTRGGGNTGELFF. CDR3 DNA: TGTGCCTGGACCCGAGGGGGAGGGAATACCGGGGAGCTGTTTTTT.

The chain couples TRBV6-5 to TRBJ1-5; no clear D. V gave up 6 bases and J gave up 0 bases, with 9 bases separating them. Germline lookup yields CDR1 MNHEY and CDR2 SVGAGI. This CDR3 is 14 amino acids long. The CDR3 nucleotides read TGTGCCAGCAGGCCCCGGACTAGCAATCAGCCCCAGCATTTT. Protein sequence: CASRPRTSNQPQHF.

The CDR3 loop reads CASSSSSGRSYNEQFF. DNA for the CDR3: TGCGCCAGCAGCTCCTCTAGCGGGAGGTCCTACAATGAGCAGTTCTTC. V gene TRBV4-1 combines with J gene TRBJ2-1; 11 bases match TRBD2. CDR3 size: 16 residues. The V and J ends lost 5 bases and 1 base, in that order; junction bases with no gene match: 4. In germline, CDR1 is MGHRA, CDR2 YSYEKL.

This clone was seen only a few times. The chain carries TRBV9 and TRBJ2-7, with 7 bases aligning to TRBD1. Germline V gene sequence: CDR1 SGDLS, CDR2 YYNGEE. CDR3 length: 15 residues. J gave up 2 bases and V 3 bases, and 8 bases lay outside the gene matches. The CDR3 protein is CASSATGTVAYEQYF. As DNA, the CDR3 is TGTGCCAGCAGCGCTACCGGGACAGTCGCCTACGAGCAGTACTTC. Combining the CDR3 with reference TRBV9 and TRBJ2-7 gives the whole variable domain DSGVTQTPKHLITATGQRVTLRCSPRSGDLSVYWYQQSLDQGLQFLIQYYNGEERAKGNILERFSAQQFPDLHSELNLSSLELGDSALYFCASSATGTVAYEQYFGPGTRLTVT.

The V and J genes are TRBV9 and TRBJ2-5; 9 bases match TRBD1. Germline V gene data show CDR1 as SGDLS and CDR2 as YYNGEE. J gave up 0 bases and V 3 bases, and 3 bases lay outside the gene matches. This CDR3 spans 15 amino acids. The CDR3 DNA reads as TGTGCCAGCAGCGGGACAGGGGAGGACCAAGAGACCCAGTACTTC. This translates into CASSGTGEDQETQYF.

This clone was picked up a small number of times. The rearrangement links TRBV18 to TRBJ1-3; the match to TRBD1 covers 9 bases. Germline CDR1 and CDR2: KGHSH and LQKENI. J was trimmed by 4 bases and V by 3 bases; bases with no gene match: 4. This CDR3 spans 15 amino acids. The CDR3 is CASSPDRGGGNTIYF. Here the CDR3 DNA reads TGTGCCAGCTCACCGGACAGGGGAGGAGGAAACACCATATATTTT.

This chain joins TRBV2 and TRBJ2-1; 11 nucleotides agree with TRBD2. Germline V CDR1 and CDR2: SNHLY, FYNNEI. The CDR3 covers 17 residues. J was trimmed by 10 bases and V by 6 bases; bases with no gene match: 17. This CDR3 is CASRGLAEGQTGREQFF. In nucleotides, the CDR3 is TGTGCCAGCAGGGGACTAGCGGAGGGCCAGACGGGAAGGGAGCAGTTCTTC. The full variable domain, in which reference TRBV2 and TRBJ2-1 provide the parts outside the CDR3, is EPEVTQTPSHQVTQMGQEVILRCVPISNHLYFYWYRQILGQKVEFLVSFYNNEISEKSEIFDDQFSVERPDGSNFTLKIRSTKLEDSAMYFCASRGLAEGQTGREQFFGPGTRLTVL.

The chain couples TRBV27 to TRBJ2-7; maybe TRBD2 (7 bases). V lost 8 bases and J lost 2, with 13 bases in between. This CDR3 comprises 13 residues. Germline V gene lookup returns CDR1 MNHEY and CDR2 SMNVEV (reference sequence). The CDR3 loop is CASRGGGPYEQYF. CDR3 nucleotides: TGTGCCAGCCGGGGAGGGGGACCCTACGAGCAGTACTTC.

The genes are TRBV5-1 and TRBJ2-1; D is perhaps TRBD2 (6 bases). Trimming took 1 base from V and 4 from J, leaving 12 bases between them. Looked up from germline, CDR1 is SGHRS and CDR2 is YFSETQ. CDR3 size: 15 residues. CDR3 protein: CASSLRAGLYNEQFF. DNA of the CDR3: TGCGCCAGCAGCTTGCGCGCGGGGCTATACAATGAGCAGTTCTTC.

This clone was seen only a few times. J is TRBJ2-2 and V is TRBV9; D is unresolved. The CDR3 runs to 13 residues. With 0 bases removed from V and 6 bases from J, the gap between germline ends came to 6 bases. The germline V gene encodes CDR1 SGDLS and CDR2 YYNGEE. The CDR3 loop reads CASSVATAGELFF. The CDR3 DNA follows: TGTGCCAGCAGCGTAGCTACGGCCGGGGAGCTGTTTTTT.

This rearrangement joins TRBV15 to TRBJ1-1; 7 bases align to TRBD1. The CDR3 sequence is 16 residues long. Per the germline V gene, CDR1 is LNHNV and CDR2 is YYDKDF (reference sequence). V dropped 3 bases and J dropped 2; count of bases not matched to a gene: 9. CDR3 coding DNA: TGTGCCACCAGCAGGGAACGAACAGGGGTAAACACTGAAGCTTTCTTT. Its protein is CATSRERTGVNTEAFF.

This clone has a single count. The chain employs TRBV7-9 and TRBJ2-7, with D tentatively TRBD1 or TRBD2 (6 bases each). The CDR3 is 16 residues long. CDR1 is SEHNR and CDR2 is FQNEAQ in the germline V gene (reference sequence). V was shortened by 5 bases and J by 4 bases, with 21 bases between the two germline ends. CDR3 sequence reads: CASSGLRGDGRYEQYF. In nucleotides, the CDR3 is TGTGCCAGCAGCGGGCTTAGGGGGGACGGCCGGTACGAGCAGTACTTC.

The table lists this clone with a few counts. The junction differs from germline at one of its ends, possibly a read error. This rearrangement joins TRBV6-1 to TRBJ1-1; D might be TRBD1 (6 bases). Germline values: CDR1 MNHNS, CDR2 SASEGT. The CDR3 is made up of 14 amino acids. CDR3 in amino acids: CASREGGGGTEAFF. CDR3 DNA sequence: TGTGCCAGCAGGGAAGGGGGGGGCGGCACTGAAGCTTTCTTT.

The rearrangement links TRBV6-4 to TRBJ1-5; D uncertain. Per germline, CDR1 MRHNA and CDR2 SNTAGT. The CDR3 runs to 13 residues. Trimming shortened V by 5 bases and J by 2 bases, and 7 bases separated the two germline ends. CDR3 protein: CASSSTGNQPQHF. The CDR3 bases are TGTGCCAGCAGTTCGACGGGCAATCAGCCCCAGCATTTT.

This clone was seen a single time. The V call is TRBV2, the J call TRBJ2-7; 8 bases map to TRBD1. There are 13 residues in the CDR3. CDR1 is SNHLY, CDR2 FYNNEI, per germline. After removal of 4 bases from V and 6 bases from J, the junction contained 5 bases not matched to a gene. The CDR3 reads CASSVSRGPEQYF. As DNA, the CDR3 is TGTGCCAGCAGTGTAAGCAGGGGGCCCGAGCAGTACTTC.

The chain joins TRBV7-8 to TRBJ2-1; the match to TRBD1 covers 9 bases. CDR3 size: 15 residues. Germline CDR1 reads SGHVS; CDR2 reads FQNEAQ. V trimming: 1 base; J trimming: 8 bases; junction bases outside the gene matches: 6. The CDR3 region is CASSLVNRGRDEQFF. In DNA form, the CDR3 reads TGTGCCAGCAGCTTAGTAAACAGGGGGCGCGATGAGCAGTTCTTC.

The chain's CDR3 is CASSQATETRLPGELFF. The CDR3 DNA reads as TGCGCCAGCAGCCAGGCGACGGAGACCAGGTTGCCCGGGGAGCTGTTTTTT. The chain combines TRBV4-1 with TRBJ2-2; D unclear. Germline loops: CDR1 MGHRA, CDR2 YSYEKL. Trimming stripped 3 bases from V and 6 bases from J, with 20 bases between. The length of the CDR3 is 17 residues.

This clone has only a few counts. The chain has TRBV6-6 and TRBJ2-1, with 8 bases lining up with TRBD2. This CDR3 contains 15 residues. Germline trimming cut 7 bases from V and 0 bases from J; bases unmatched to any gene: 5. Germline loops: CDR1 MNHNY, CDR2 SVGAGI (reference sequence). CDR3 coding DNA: TGTGCCAGCATTTCGAGCGGGAGCTCCTACAATGAGCAGTTCTTC. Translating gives CASISSGSSYNEQFF.

Here the CDR3 DNA reads TGTGCCTGGGAGACCGGGGAGCTGTTTTTT. Translated, it gives CAWETGELFF. The V gene is TRBV30, the J gene TRBJ2-2; D ambiguous. In germline, CDR1 is GTSNPN, CDR2 SVGIG (reference sequence). V was pared by 5 bases and J by 5 bases, with 3 bases between. The CDR3 totals 10 residues.

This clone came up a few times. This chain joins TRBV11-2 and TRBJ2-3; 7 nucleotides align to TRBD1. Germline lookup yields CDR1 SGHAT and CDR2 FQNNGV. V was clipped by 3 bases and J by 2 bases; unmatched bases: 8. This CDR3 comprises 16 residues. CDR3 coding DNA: TGTGCCAGCAGCTTTTTAACAGGGGCTCCCACAGATACGCAGTATTTT. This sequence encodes CASSFLTGAPTDTQYF.

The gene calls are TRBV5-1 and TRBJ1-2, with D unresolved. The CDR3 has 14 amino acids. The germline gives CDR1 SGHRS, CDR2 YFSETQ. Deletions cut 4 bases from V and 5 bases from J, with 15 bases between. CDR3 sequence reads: CASSEGTEPYGYTF. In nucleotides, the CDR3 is TGCGCCAGCAGCGAGGGCACGGAGCCTTATGGCTACACCTTC.

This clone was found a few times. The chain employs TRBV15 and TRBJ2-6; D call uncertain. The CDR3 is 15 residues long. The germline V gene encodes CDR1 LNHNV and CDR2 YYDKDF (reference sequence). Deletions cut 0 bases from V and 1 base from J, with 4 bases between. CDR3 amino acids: CATSRDGSGANVLTF. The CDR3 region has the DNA TGTGCCACCAGCAGAGATGGGTCTGGGGCCAACGTCCTGACTTTC.